The present entry profiles one TCR beta chain with its context. The data belong to a study of T cell changes during pregnancy in multiple sclerosis. The protocol was immunoSEQ multiplex PCR, while the TCRdb copy is restricted to in-frame clones and leaves out a portion. Seen here are about 92,000 clones, approximately 92% observed once, and the top ten hold around 4.5%. CDR3 size: 17 residues. The V gene lost 0 bases and the J gene lost 3 bases, with 17 bases spanning the gap. The V gene's germline CDR1 is MGHRA and CDR2 YSYEKL. Sequencing was performed on peripheral blood, taken in the first trimester of pregnancy. This clonotype was obtained from a female donor with multiple sclerosis, enrolled in a pregnancy study. The genes are TRBV4-1 and TRBJ1-2; D perhaps matches TRBD1 (5 bases). The CDR3 region is CASSQDPGLRTYYGYTF. The CDR3, as DNA: TGCGCCAGCAGCCAAGACCCGGGACTCCGGACCTACTATGGCTACACCTTC.